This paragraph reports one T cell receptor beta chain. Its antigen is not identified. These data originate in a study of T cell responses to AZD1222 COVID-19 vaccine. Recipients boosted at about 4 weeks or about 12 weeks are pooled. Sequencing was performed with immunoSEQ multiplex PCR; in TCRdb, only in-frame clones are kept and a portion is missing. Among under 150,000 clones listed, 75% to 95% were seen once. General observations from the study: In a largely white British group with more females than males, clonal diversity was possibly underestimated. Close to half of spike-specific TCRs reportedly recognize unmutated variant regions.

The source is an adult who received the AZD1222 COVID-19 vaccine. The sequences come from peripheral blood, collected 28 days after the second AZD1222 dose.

The CDR3 DNA sequence: TGTGCCAGCAGCGTATTGGGGGGTGCTAACTATGGCTACACCTTC. It translates to CASSVLGGANYGYTF. V is TRBV9 and J is TRBJ1-2; maybe TRBD1 (5 bases). CDR3 length equals 15 residues. Trimming took off 1 base at V and 0 bases at J, with 10 bases between the two ends. The V gene's germline CDR1 is SGDLS and CDR2 YYNGEE.